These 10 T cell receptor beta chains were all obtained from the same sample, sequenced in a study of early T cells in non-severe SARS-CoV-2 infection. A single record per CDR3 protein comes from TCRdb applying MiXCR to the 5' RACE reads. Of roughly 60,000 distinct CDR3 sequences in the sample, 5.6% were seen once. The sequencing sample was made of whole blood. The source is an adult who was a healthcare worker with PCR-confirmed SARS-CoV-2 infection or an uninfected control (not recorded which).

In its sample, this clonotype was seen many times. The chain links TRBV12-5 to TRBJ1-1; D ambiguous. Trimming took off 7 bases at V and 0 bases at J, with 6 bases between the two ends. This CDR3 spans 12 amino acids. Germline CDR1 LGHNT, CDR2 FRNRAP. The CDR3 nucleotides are TGTGCTAGTGAGATACTGAACACTGAAGCTTTCTTT. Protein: CASEILNTEAFF.

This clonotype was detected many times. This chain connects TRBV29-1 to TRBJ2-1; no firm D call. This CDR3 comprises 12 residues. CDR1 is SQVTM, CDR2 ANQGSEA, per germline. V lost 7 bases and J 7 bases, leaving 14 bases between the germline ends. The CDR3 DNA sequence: TGCAGCGCTCGAAAGGGTGCGAATGAGCAGTTCTTC. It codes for CSARKGANEQFF.

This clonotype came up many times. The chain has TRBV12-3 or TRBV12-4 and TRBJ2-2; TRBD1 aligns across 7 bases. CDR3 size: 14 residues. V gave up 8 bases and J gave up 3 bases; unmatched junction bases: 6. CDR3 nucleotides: TGTGCCAGCTACAGGGGTTGGGACACCGGGGAGCTGTTTTTT. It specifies CASYRGWDTGELFF.

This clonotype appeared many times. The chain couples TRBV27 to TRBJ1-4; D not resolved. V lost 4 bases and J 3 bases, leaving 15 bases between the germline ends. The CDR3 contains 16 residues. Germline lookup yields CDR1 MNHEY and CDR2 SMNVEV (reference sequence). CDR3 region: CASSSGRVPSNEKLFF. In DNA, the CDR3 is TGTGCCAGCAGTTCCGGACGGGTTCCGTCTAATGAAAAACTGTTTTTT.

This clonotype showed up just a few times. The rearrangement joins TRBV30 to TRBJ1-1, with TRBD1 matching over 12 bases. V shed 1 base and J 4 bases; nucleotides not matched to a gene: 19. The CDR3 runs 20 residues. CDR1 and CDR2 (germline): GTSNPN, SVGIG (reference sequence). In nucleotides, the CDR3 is TGTGCCTGGAGTGGTTTACTGGGACAGGGGGCGGTGGACAGGGCCACTGAAGCTTTCTTT. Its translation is CAWSGLLGQGAVDRATEAFF.

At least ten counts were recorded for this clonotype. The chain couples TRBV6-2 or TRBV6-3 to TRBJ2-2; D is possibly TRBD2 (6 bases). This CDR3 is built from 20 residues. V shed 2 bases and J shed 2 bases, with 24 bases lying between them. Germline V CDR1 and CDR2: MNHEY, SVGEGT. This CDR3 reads CASSYRGAGVGRANTGELFF. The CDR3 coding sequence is TGTGCCAGCAGTTACCGCGGTGCTGGGGTCGGGAGAGCTAACACCGGGGAGCTGTTTTTT.

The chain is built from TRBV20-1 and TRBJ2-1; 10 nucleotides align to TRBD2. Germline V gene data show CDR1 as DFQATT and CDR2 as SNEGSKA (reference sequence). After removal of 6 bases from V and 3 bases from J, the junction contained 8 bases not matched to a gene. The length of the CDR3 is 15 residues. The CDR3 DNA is TGCAGTGCCCCCCCGACTAGCGGGCGCTACAATGAGCAGTTCTTC. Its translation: CSAPPTSGRYNEQFF.

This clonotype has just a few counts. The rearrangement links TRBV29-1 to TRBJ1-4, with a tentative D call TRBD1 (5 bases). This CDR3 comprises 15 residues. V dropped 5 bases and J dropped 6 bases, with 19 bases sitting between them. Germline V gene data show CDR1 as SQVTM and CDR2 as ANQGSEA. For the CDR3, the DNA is TGCAGCGTTAATCGCCGGGCAGGAGGGGATGAAAAACTGTTTTTT. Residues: CSVNRRAGGDEKLFF.

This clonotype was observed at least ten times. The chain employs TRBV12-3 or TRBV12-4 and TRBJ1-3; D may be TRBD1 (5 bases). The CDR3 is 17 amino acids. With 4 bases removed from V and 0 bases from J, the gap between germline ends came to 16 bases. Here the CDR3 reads CASSSAGLQNSGNTIYF. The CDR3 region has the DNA TGTGCCAGCAGTTCGGCGGGACTGCAGAACTCTGGAAACACCATATATTTT.

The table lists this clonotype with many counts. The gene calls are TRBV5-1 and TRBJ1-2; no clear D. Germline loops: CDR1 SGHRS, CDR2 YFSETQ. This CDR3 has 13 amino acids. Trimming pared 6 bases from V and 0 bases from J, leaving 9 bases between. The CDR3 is CASTWAANYGYTF. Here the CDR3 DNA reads TGCGCCAGCACCTGGGCAGCTAACTATGGCTACACCTTC. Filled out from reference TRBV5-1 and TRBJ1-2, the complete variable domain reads KAGVTQTPRYLIKTRGQQVTLSCSPISGHRSVSWYQQTPGQGLQFLFEYFSETQRNKGNFPGRFSGRQFSNSRSEMNVSTLELGDSALYLCASTWAANYGYTFGSGTRLTVV.